A single sample gave rise to the 17 T cell receptor beta chains below, sequenced in a study of blood T cell repertoires in COVID-19. Assay: immunoSEQ multiplex PCR; the TCRdb copy retains only in-frame clones and omits some. Of fewer than 30,000 clones listed, 84% are singletons. Sequences were obtained from peripheral blood. These receptor sequences come from a man between 70 and 80 years old with active COVID-19.

The table lists this clone with a few counts. This chain joins TRBV6-6 and TRBJ1-5; TRBD1 might be the D (6 bases). Germline loops: CDR1 MNHNY, CDR2 SVGAGI (reference sequence). The CDR3 spans 15 residues. V gave up 8 bases and J gave up 0 bases, with 14 bases separating them. The CDR3 bases are TGTGCCAGCCAGGACAGCGACTATAGCAATCAGCCCCAGCATTTT. Protein: CASQDSDYSNQPQHF.

This sequence joins TRBV7-8 and TRBJ2-3; TRBD2 matches 8 bases. Germline V gene data show CDR1 as SGHVS and CDR2 as FQNEAQ. The CDR3 is 18 amino acids. The junction had 13 bases not matched to a gene; V was cut back by 2 bases and J by 3 bases. The CDR3 sequence is CASSLRGGGGLLTDTQYF. The CDR3 coding sequence is TGTGCCAGCAGCTTAAGGGGCGGCGGGGGGCTACTAACAGATACGCAGTATTTT.

The chain carries TRBV18 and TRBJ2-7; possibly TRBD2 for D (5 bases). CDR3 size: 14 residues. In germline, CDR1 is KGHSH, CDR2 LQKENI. V gave up 3 bases and J gave up 2 bases, with 11 bases separating them. DNA of the CDR3: TGTGCCAGCTCACCCCCGGGGATACCCTACGAGCAGTACTTC. Translating it yields CASSPPGIPYEQYF.

This rearrangement joins TRBV7-9 to TRBJ2-2, with 8 positions matching TRBD2. This CDR3 comprises 16 residues. V lost 2 bases and J lost 7; bases outside the gene matches: 9. Germline loops: CDR1 SEHNR, CDR2 FQNEAQ (reference sequence). This CDR3 is CASSLSFSGEFGELFF. The DNA for the CDR3 is TGTGCCAGCAGCTTATCTTTTAGCGGGGAGTTCGGGGAGCTGTTTTTT.

The chain recombines TRBV2 with TRBJ2-7; 9 positions match TRBD2. The CDR3 runs 14 residues. The germline V gene encodes CDR1 SNHLY and CDR2 FYNNEI. The junction had 7 bases not matched to a gene; V was cut back by 6 bases and J by 4 bases. The CDR3 coding sequence is TGTGCCAGCAGCGTAGCGGGGGCCAAGTACGAGCAGTACTTC. Its protein product is CASSVAGAKYEQYF.

V usage is TRBV15 and J usage is TRBJ1-2; 7 bases map to TRBD1. The junction had 6 bases not matched to a gene; V was cut back by 3 bases and J by 2 bases. Looked up from germline, CDR1 is LNHNV and CDR2 is YYDKDF (reference sequence). The CDR3 has 15 amino acids. CDR3 nucleotides: TGTGCCACCAGCAGTAACAGGGGATTGAACTATGGCTACACCTTC. It is translated as CATSSNRGLNYGYTF.

The chain combines TRBV2 with TRBJ1-1; a weak D match, TRBD1 (5 bases). V was clipped by 4 bases and J by 3 bases, with 12 bases between them. The CDR3 runs to 14 residues. Germline-derived CDR1 and CDR2 are SNHLY and FYNNEI. The DNA for the CDR3 is TGTGCCAGCAGTGGGCAGGGCATGGACACTGAAGCTTTCTTT. It codes for CASSGQGMDTEAFF.

The chain joins TRBV5-6 to TRBJ1-2; no definite D call. Germline lookup yields CDR1 SGHDT and CDR2 YYEEEE. V was cut by 4 bases and J by 8 bases, with 12 bases left in between. The CDR3 contains 12 residues. DNA for the CDR3: TGTGCCAGCAGCGCACTAGAGGGAGGCTACACCTTC. Translation: CASSALEGGYTF.

V usage is TRBV6-6 and J usage is TRBJ1-2; D possibly corresponds to TRBD1 (5 bases). The germline V and J ends were trimmed by 6 bases and 2 bases, with 7 bases remaining between them. Germline V lookup: CDR1 MNHNY, CDR2 SVGAGI (reference sequence). The CDR3 spans 12 residues. The CDR3 DNA reads as TGTGCCAGCAGGCAGGGAAACTATGGCTACACCTTC. Its translation is CASRQGNYGYTF.

The CDR3 DNA reads as TGTGCTAGTGGTTTGGCCGGTGCGGGGACCATGCAGTATTTT. As protein: CASGLAGAGTMQYF. The rearrangement links TRBV12-5 to TRBJ2-3; D might be TRBD2 (6 bases). The CDR3 has 14 residues. The V end was cut by 1 base, the J end by 11 bases, with 16 bases between. Germline lookup yields CDR1 LGHNT and CDR2 FRNRAP. Supplemented by reference TRBV12-5 and TRBJ2-3, the full variable domain reads DARVTQTPRHKVTEMGQEVTMRCQPILGHNTVFWYRQTMMQGLELLAYFRNRAPLDDSGMPKDRFSAEMPDATLATLKIQPSEPRDSAVYFCASGLAGAGTMQYFGPGTRLTVL.

The genes are TRBV7-9 and TRBJ2-2, with a possible D match to TRBD1 (5 bases). The CDR3 contains 14 residues. Trimming removed 3 bases from V and 5 bases from J, with 10 bases in between. Germline CDR1 is SEHNR and CDR2 is FQNEAQ (reference sequence). In DNA, the CDR3 is TGTGCCAGCAGCTTGGCAGGGTGGACCGGGGAGCTGTTTTTT. The encoded protein is CASSLAGWTGELFF.

The chain joins TRBV28 to TRBJ1-4, with D perhaps TRBD1 (5 bases). Trimming left V 4 bases short and J 5 bases short, with 14 bases between. Germline V CDR1 and CDR2: MDHEN, SYDVKM. The CDR3 runs 15 residues. CDR3 bases: TGTGCCAGCAGTTCGTCAGGGTGGGGAAATGAAAAACTGTTTTTT. The encoded protein is CASSSSGWGNEKLFF.

V is TRBV19 and J is TRBJ1-5; D gene uncertain. In germline, CDR1 is LNHDA, CDR2 SQIVND (reference sequence). The CDR3 covers 14 residues. CDR3 bases: TGTGCGACAAGGGTGGGGAGGAGCAATCAGCCCCAGCATTTT. This translates into CATRVGRSNQPQHF. Looking up the rest from reference TRBV19 and TRBJ1-5 gives the full variable domain: DGGITQSPKYLFRKEGQNVTLSCEQNLNHDAMYWYRQDPGQGLRLIYYSQIVNDFQKGDIAEGYSVSREKKESFPLTVTSAQKNPTAFYLCATRVGRSNQPQHFGDGTRLSIL.

The rearrangement links TRBV6-2 or TRBV6-3 to TRBJ1-2; unclear D gene. Looked up from germline, CDR1 is MNHEY and CDR2 is SVGEGT. Trimming took off 6 bases at V and 0 bases at J, with 17 bases between the two ends. CDR3 length: 16 amino acids. The CDR3 DNA reads as TGTGCCAGCAGCCCTATTCACGACTATTCTAACTATGGCTACACCTTC. Translated: CASSPIHDYSNYGYTF.

This clone was found once. The V call is TRBV6-5, the J call TRBJ2-4; D might be TRBD1 (6 bases). CDR3 length: 12 amino acids. The ends were cut back, 10 bases at V and 9 bases at J, with 16 bases in the middle. CDR1 is MNHEY and CDR2 is SVGAGI in the germline V gene. In DNA, the CDR3 is TGTGCCACCCGACCAGGGGACGGCATTCAGTACTTC. Translating gives CATRPGDGIQYF.

This sequence joins TRBV5-4 and TRBJ2-3, with TRBD2 matching over 9 bases. V shed 4 bases and J 1 base; nucleotides not matched to a gene: 4. Germline CDR1 and CDR2: SGHNT and YYREEE (reference sequence). The CDR3 contains 15 residues. CDR3 loop: CASSLLAGGTDTQYF. CDR3 bases: TGTGCCAGCAGCCTCTTAGCGGGGGGCACAGATACGCAGTATTTT. The whole variable domain, remainder taken from reference TRBV5-4 and TRBJ2-3, is ETGVTQSPTHLIKTRGQQVTLRCSSQSGHNTVSWYQQALGQGPQFIFQYYREEENGRGNFPPRFSGLQFPNYSSELNVNALELDDSALYLCASSLLAGGTDTQYFGPGTRLTVL.

J is TRBJ1-1 and V is TRBV19; maybe TRBD1 (6 bases). Trimming pared 5 bases from V and 1 base from J, leaving 11 bases between. The length of the CDR3 is 14 residues. Per the germline V gene, CDR1 is LNHDA and CDR2 is SQIVND (reference sequence). CDR3 nucleotides: TGTGCCAGTAGTCCCGGACAGAGGAACACTGAAGCTTTCTTT. This translates into CASSPGQRNTEAFF.